Below, 27 T cell receptor beta chains from the same sample are listed, as sequenced in a study of tumor-infiltrating lymphocytes in primary liver carcinoma. From unsorted bulk tissue weighing about 18-30 mg, DNA and RNA were co-extracted. cDNA specific to TCR beta was made from 500 to 650 ng of total RNA, with a constant-region primer employed for priming. Modified slightly, ARM-PCR produced TCR beta libraries over three nested multiplex PCR rounds. Rounds one and two of PCR, each of 10 cycles, were primed with TRBV1-TRBV30 forward primers and a C-beta reverse primer. TCRdb reprocessed the multiplex PCR reads with MiXCR, giving one entry per CDR3 protein. The data hold about 99,000 distinct CDR3 sequences, with more than 65% observed a single time. The specimen was liver tumor tissue from sampling region 5. Subset meaning: tumor region T5, tumor centre. The receptor source for this set is a woman aged 60 to 75 with primary liver carcinoma and hepatitis B virus infection.

The chain is built from TRBV11-2 and TRBJ2-1, with D possibly TRBD2 on 5 matching bases. This CDR3 has 15 residues. V was cut by 3 bases and J by 7 bases, with 16 bases left in between. The germline V gene has CDR1 SGHAT and CDR2 FQNNGV. CDR3 DNA sequence: TGTGCCAGCAGCTTGGGCATTTACAGCGGAAATGAGCAGTTCTTC. Translated, it gives CASSLGIYSGNEQFF.

Details on this clonotype: The junction and the germline gene differ at one end; a read error may be behind it. The chain employs TRBV11-2 and TRBJ2-1; D remains ambiguous. Germline V CDR1 and CDR2: SGHAT, FQNNGV. The CDR3 has 14 amino acids. The CDR3 nucleotides read TGTACCAGCAGCCTAGATGGGAACCACAATGAGCAGTTCTTC. It yields the protein CTSSLDGNHNEQFF.

J is TRBJ1-2 and V is TRBV5-8; TRBD1 matches 9 bases. V lost 2 bases, J lost 4 bases, and 9 bases stayed unmatched. This CDR3 is 16 amino acids long. The germline CDR1 and CDR2 sequences are SGHTS and YDEGEE. The CDR3 sequence is CASSLRQGVSSYGYTF. CDR3 coding DNA: TGTGCCAGCAGCTTACGACAGGGGGTTTCTAGCTATGGCTACACCTTC. Using reference TRBV5-8 and TRBJ1-2 for the parts outside the CDR3, the full variable domain is EAGVTQSPTHLIKTRGQQATLRCSPISGHTSVYWYQQALGLGLQFLLWYDEGEERNRGNFPPRFSGRQFPNYSSELNVNALELEDSALYLCASSLRQGVSSYGYTFGSGTRLTVV.

This clonotype has just one count. The chain combines TRBV5-1 with TRBJ2-1; 12 bases agree with TRBD2. Trimming removed 4 bases from V and 8 bases from J; junction bases left unmatched: 7. Germline values: CDR1 SGHRS, CDR2 YFSETQ. The CDR3 sequence is 15 residues long. The CDR3 is CASSPGTSGSDEQFF. The CDR3 DNA follows: TGCGCCAGCAGCCCCGGGACTAGCGGGTCCGATGAGCAGTTCTTC.

V usage is TRBV28 and J usage is TRBJ1-5; D might be TRBD1 (5 bases). CDR3 size: 14 residues. Looked up from germline, CDR1 is MDHEN and CDR2 is SYDVKM. V was trimmed by 2 bases and J by 5 bases, leaving 10 bases between them. The CDR3 bases are TGTGCCAGCAGTTTAGGGTGGGGGGATCAGCCCCAGCATTTT. Protein sequence: CASSLGWGDQPQHF.

Concerning this clonotype: At one of its ends the junction is not consistent with the germline gene, which may arise from a read error. The chain is built from TRBV12-3 or TRBV12-4 and TRBJ2-6; D possibly corresponds to TRBD1 (7 bases). This CDR3 spans 16 amino acids. The CDR3 DNA reads TGTGCCAGTAGTTTAGCGACAGGGACTCGGGCCAACGTCCTGACTTTC. Translated: CASSLATGTRANVLTF.

Points on this clonotype: The CDR3 ends on some other residue instead of the conserved phenylalanine or tryptophan, so this is likely a read error. The V gene is TRBV12-3 or TRBV12-4, the J gene TRBJ2-1, with 9 bases matching TRBD1. The CDR3 loop spans 20 amino acids. J lost 0 bases, V lost 7 bases, and 19 bases had no gene match. The CDR3 region has the DNA TGTGCCAGCATCCCTCCCCCGGGACAGGGAGGGCGAAGCTCCTACAATGAGCAGTTCCTC. Protein product: CASIPPPGQGGRSSYNEQFL.

CDR3 nucleotide sequence: TGTGCCAGCAGTTACGGGACCGAATATGGCTACACCTTC. Its protein product is CASSYGTEYGYTF. The rearrangement joins TRBV11-2 to TRBJ1-2, with D perhaps TRBD1 (5 bases). The CDR3 is 13 amino acids. Germline CDR1 SGHAT, CDR2 FQNNGV. Trimming took 6 bases from V and 5 from J, leaving 13 bases between them.

Concerning this clonotype itself: One end of the junction fails to match germline, which may point to a read error. CDR3 residues: CVSSLDYSDNNQPQHF. Here the CDR3 DNA reads TGTGTCAGCAGCTTAGATTATTCGGACAACAATCAGCCCCAGCATTTT. This chain connects TRBV7-9 to TRBJ1-5, with a weak D call TRBD1 (5 bases). The CDR3 spans 16 residues. Germline V gene sequence: CDR1 SEHNR, CDR2 FQNEAQ (reference sequence). Full variable domain (remainder filled in from reference TRBV7-9 and TRBJ1-5): DTGVSQNPRHKITKRGQNVTFRCDPISEHNRLYWYRQTLGQGPEFLTYFQNEAQLEKSRLLSDRFSAERPKGSFSTLEIQRTEQGDSAMYLCVSSLDYSDNNQPQHFGDGTRLSIL.

With regard to this clonotype: A much larger clone lies one base from this, so it may be a read error. V gene TRBV5-1 combines with J gene TRBJ2-1, with 8 bases aligning to TRBD2. The CDR3 consists of 15 residues. V dropped 0 bases and J dropped 7; count of bases not matched to a gene: 6. Germline V gives CDR1 SGHRS, CDR2 YFSETQ. This chain's CDR3 is CASSLVVAGMNEQFF. Written as DNA, the CDR3 is TGCGCCAGCAGCTTGGTGGTAGCGGGAATGAATGAGCAGTTCTTC.

This clonotype was found many times. CDR3 nucleotide sequence: TGCAGCGTCGTGGGACAGGGATTTAGCGAGCAGTACTTC. It specifies CSVVGQGFSEQYF. The chain has TRBV29-1 and TRBJ2-7; 9 nucleotides align to TRBD1. CDR1 and CDR2 from the germline V gene are SQVTM and ANQGSEA. The CDR3 length is 13 residues. V dropped 6 bases and J dropped 6; count of bases not matched to a gene: 9.

V gene TRBV11-2 combines with J gene TRBJ2-7; 14 bases fit TRBD2. Germline values: CDR1 SGHAT, CDR2 FQNNGV. The CDR3 covers 20 residues. Trimming at V came to 5 bases and at J to 3 bases, leaving 18 bases not matched to a gene. CDR3 region: CASSAISRLAGGQKRYEQYF. The CDR3 nucleotides read TGTGCCAGCAGCGCCATTTCTCGACTAGCGGGAGGGCAGAAACGCTACGAGCAGTACTTC.

This clonotype was found once. The junction differs from germline at one of its ends, possibly a read error. This chain connects TRBV4-2 to TRBJ2-3; 9 bases match TRBD2. Germline V gives CDR1 LGHNA, CDR2 YNFKEQ. The length of the CDR3 is 16 residues. CDR3 nucleotides: TGTGCCAGCAGCCAAGATATAGCGGGAGAGGCAGATAGGCAGTATTTT. Its translation is CASSQDIAGEADRQYF.

For this clonotype: One end of the junction does not line up with germline, which may come from a read error. This chain connects TRBV11-2 to TRBJ2-2, with a weak D call TRBD2 (5 bases). CDR3 length equals 13 residues. CDR1 and CDR2 from the germline V gene are SGHAT and FQNNGV. The CDR3 sequence: CISSLDRTGELSF. For the CDR3, the DNA is TGTATCAGCAGCTTAGATAGGACTGGGGAGCTGTCTTTT.

As to this clonotype: This may stem from a read error, because a much larger clone lies one nucleotide away. This chain connects TRBV4-2 to TRBJ1-3, with unresolved D. Trimming took off 1 base at V and 7 bases at J, with 5 bases between the two ends. The germline V gene has CDR1 LGHNA and CDR2 YNFKEQ. The CDR3 is made up of 12 amino acids. This chain's CDR3 is CASSQGFNTIYF. For the CDR3, the DNA is TGTGCCAGCAGCCAAGGTTTCAACACCATATATTTT.

As concerns this clonotype: At one of its ends the junction is not consistent with the germline gene, which may arise from a read error. This sequence joins TRBV7-9 and TRBJ1-2, with D hard to call. This CDR3 is built from 12 residues. Germline V gene lookup returns CDR1 SEHNR and CDR2 FQNEAQ (reference sequence). For the CDR3, the DNA is TGTGCCAGCAGCTTAATTGGCTATGGCTACATCTTC. Translation: CASSLIGYGYIF.

Remarks on this clonotype: The CDR3 ends on some other residue instead of the conserved phenylalanine or tryptophan, so this is likely a read error. The gene calls are TRBV6-6 and TRBJ2-3; D may be TRBD2 (5 bases). Trimming removed 3 bases from V and 1 base from J, with 14 bases in between. Germline values: CDR1 MNHNY, CDR2 SVGAGI (reference sequence). The CDR3 totals 16 residues. CDR3 in amino acids: CASSYELGSGTDTQYL. The CDR3 DNA reads as TGTGCCAGCAGTTATGAACTAGGGTCTGGCACAGATACGCAGTATCTT.

A note on this clonotype: Being one base from a much bigger clone, this may be a read error. This rearrangement joins TRBV5-1 to TRBJ2-7; TRBD1 is a possible D gene (6 bases). The germline V gene has CDR1 SGHRS and CDR2 YFSETQ. This CDR3 comprises 15 residues. The V and J ends lost 3 bases and 4 bases respectively, with 17 bases between them. In nucleotides, the CDR3 is TGCGCCAGCAGCTATGGGACATGGGGCTTATACGAGCAGTACTTC. This gives the protein CASSYGTWGLYEQYF.

This clonotype is labeled medium-sized. The chain recombines TRBV29-1 with TRBJ2-6; D is uncertain. Germline assignment: CDR1 SQVTM and CDR2 ANQGSEA. This CDR3 comprises 14 residues. The V end lost 3 bases, the J end lost 0 bases, and 6 bases lay between the germline ends. The CDR3 is CSVDAGSGANVLTF. The CDR3 nucleotides are TGCAGCGTTGATGCCGGCTCTGGGGCCAACGTCCTGACTTTC.

This clonotype is large (0.1 to 1%) within its sample. Given the absence of the conserved phenylalanine or tryptophan at the CDR3 end, a read error is likely. No DNA is shown, since the ends of the CDR3 on it are uncertain; the CDR3 is the one TCRdb lists. The chain combines TRBV11-2 with TRBJ2-7; whether TRBD2, the table's D call, matches the DNA was not checked. From its first to its last residue, the CDR3 has 11 amino acids. Germline V CDR1 and CDR2: SGHAT, FQNNGV. CDR3: CASSSASSLEY.

This clonotype has ten or more counts. The CDR3 is CASSLSQDSLNTEAFF. The CDR3 nucleotides are TGTGCCAGCAGCTTATCTCAAGACAGCCTAAACACTGAAGCTTTCTTT. This rearrangement joins TRBV7-9 to TRBJ1-1; D perhaps matches TRBD1 (5 bases). CDR1 and CDR2 (germline): SEHNR, FQNEAQ (reference sequence). V gave up 2 bases and J gave up 2 bases, with 15 bases separating them. This CDR3 has 16 residues.

Details on this clonotype: Just one base apart from a much larger clone, this may be a read error. Given the absence of the conserved phenylalanine or tryptophan at the CDR3 end, a read error is likely. The V and J genes are TRBV5-4 and TRBJ2-7; D gene uncertain. This CDR3 comprises 14 residues. Germline V lookup: CDR1 SGHNT, CDR2 YYREEE (reference sequence). With 0 bases removed from V and 7 bases from J, the gap between germline ends came to 14 bases. In nucleotides, the CDR3 is TGTGCCAGCAGCTTGGAAATGGAAACCGGAGAGCAGTACATC. As protein: CASSLEMETGEQYI.

This clonotype was observed at least ten times. The rearrangement joins TRBV7-3 to TRBJ2-1, with D possibly matching TRBD2 (7 bases). V lost 5 bases to trimming and J lost 1 base, with 18 bases between them. This CDR3 contains 17 residues. Looked up from germline, CDR1 is SGHTA and CDR2 is FQGTGA. CDR3 in DNA: TGTGCCAGCAGCCCCGGTGGGGGGGCGAGGTCCTACAATGAGCAGTTCTTC. It translates to CASSPGGGARSYNEQFF.

This clonotype was seen once. The rearrangement joins TRBV7-9 to TRBJ1-4; D gene ambiguous. Trimming removed 7 bases at V and 6 bases at J, with 9 bases between. The germline gives CDR1 SEHNR, CDR2 FQNEAQ (reference sequence). The CDR3 has 12 amino acids. For the CDR3, the DNA is TGTGCCAGCAACAATCCTGATGAAAAACTGTTTTTT. Translation gives CASNNPDEKLFF.

Concerning this clonotype itself: The CDR3 carries no conserved terminal phenylalanine or tryptophan, so it likely arises from a read error. This rearrangement joins TRBV13 to TRBJ1-5, with a weak D call TRBD1 (5 bases). Trimming removed 1 base from V and 5 bases from J, with 18 bases in between. CDR3 size: 17 residues. Germline V gene lookup returns CDR1 PRHDT and CDR2 FYEKMQ (reference sequence). CDR3 region: CASSLEAGSEGHQPQHC. CDR3 in DNA: TGTGCCAGCAGCTTAGAGGCAGGGTCTGAGGGGCATCAGCCCCAGCATTGT.

Regarding this clonotype: This clone may be a read error of a much larger clone one base away. The chain is built from TRBV29-1 and TRBJ2-1; maybe TRBD2 (6 bases). Germline V lookup: CDR1 SQVTM, CDR2 ANQGSEA. The CDR3 loop spans 12 amino acids. In nucleotides, the CDR3 is TGCAGCGTTGACGCTCCTAGCGATGAGCGGTTCTTC. It codes for CSVDAPSDERFF.

This rearrangement joins TRBV11-3 to TRBJ2-1, with 8 bases fitting TRBD2. V dropped 5 bases and J dropped 9; count of bases not matched to a gene: 12. Germline V CDR1 and CDR2: SGHNT, YENEEA. The CDR3 is 15 residues long. The CDR3 region has the DNA TGTGCCAGCAGCCTAGGGACTAGGGGGAGTATTGAGCAGTTCTTC. This encodes CASSLGTRGSIEQFF.